Included here is one T cell receptor beta chain sequence, with context. The antigen is not known. This CDR3 contains 13 residues. Germline V gene data show CDR1 as MNHEY and CDR2 as SVGAGI. Trimming left V 3 bases short and J 5 bases short, with 11 bases between. Repertoires were generated with immunoSEQ multiplex PCR, while TCRdb's copy carries only in-frame clones and drops some. The data hold 130,000 to 150,000 clones, with around 89% observed a single time. This specimen comes from a study of T cell responses to AZD1222 COVID-19 vaccine. Study as a whole: Recipients boosted at about 4 weeks or about 12 weeks are pooled. Study-wide points: Along spike, vaccine-associated CD4 TCRs were found throughout, with dominance at 160-218 and 743-854. White British ancestry dominated among donors, who included more females, and clonal diversity was possibly underestimated. None of the repertoires were sampled until the peak T cell response had passed.

V gene TRBV6-5 combines with J gene TRBJ2-7; the D gene is possibly TRBD1 (5 bases). The receptor comes from an adult in good health. The sample was peripheral blood, taken on day 0 of AZD1222 vaccination. Here the CDR3 reads CASSYLRGNEQYF. For the CDR3, the DNA is TGTGCCAGCAGTTATCTTAGGGGTAACGAGCAGTACTTC.